These 20 T cell receptor beta chains share one sample of origin, sequenced in a study of shared clonotypes between healthy human individuals. Produced via immunoSEQ multiplex PCR; TCRdb's table is partial and in-frame only. Of under 1 million clones in the sample, almost 95% were seen once. Cells designated naive CD8 were CD45RO-negative and were positively selected for CCR7, with terminally differentiated effector memory CD45RA+ cells excluded. Sequencing was done on a sample of naive CD8+ T cells sorted from blood. The receptors here all came from a man under 40 in good health.

The V gene is TRBV27, the J gene TRBJ2-7; D may be TRBD2 (6 bases). Looked up from germline, CDR1 is MNHEY and CDR2 is SMNVEV (reference sequence). The CDR3 loop spans 11 amino acids. V lost 6 bases, J lost 7 bases, and 10 bases lay in between. The CDR3 DNA follows: TGTGCCAGCAGCACTGGGGGGGAGCAGTACTTC. Protein product: CASSTGGEQYF.

V usage is TRBV19 and J usage is TRBJ1-4; no clear D. Germline CDR1 LNHDA, CDR2 SQIVND (reference sequence). This CDR3 region has 15 residues. The V end was cut by 10 bases, the J end by 7 bases, with 22 bases between. CDR3 sequence (DNA): TGTGCCACCCGGGTCGGTATGGGCTTTGGTGAAAAACTGTTTTTT. Its protein is CATRVGMGFGEKLFF. Combining the CDR3 with reference TRBV19 and TRBJ1-4 gives the whole variable domain DGGITQSPKYLFRKEGQNVTLSCEQNLNHDAMYWYRQDPGQGLRLIYYSQIVNDFQKGDIAEGYSVSREKKESFPLTVTSAQKNPTAFYLCATRVGMGFGEKLFFGSGTQLSVL.

J is TRBJ2-2 and V is TRBV29-1, with D possibly TRBD2 on 6 matching bases. The ends were cut back, 7 bases at V and 4 bases at J, with 16 bases in the middle. Germline CDR1 SQVTM, CDR2 ANQGSEA. The CDR3 is made up of 14 amino acids. CDR3 sequence: CSASGTVLTGELFF. As DNA, the CDR3 is TGCAGCGCTTCGGGGACTGTACTCACCGGGGAGCTGTTTTTT.

The chain carries TRBV6-1 and TRBJ2-3, with 11 bases matching TRBD2. CDR3 length: 15 amino acids. V dropped 6 bases and J dropped 4; count of bases not matched to a gene: 6. The germline V gene encodes CDR1 MNHNS and CDR2 SASEGT. Here the CDR3 reads CASSVAGGWADTQYF. The CDR3 DNA is TGTGCCAGCAGCGTAGCGGGAGGGTGGGCAGATACGCAGTATTTT.

The V gene is TRBV10-2, the J gene TRBJ2-1, with 8 bases that match TRBD2. The CDR3 sequence is 16 residues long. V lost 2 bases and J lost 6; bases outside the gene matches: 9. The germline CDR1 and CDR2 sequences are WSHSY and SAAADI. The CDR3 DNA reads TGCGCCAGCAGTGAGGCGGGACTAGGTATACCCAATGAGCAGTTCTTC. It codes for CASSEAGLGIPNEQFF.

J is TRBJ2-3 and V is TRBV21-1. TRBV21-1 is a documented pseudogene. The CDR3 has 12 residues. CDR3 residues: CAVVVGPDTQYF. Written as DNA, the CDR3 is TGTGCCGTCGTCGTCGGCCCGGATACGCAGTATTTT.

This clone was recorded only once. V and J are TRBV11-2 and TRBJ2-7; weak D call: TRBD2 (5 bases). V lost 1 base to trimming and J lost 3 bases, with 16 bases between them. This CDR3 region has 16 residues. Germline CDR1 is SGHAT and CDR2 is FQNNGV. The CDR3 reads CASSLGYRGSDYEQYF. The CDR3 region has the DNA TGTGCCAGCAGCTTAGGTTACCGAGGGTCGGACTACGAGCAGTACTTC.

This clone was seen just once. This chain links TRBV10-1 with TRBJ2-3; D call uncertain. CDR1 is WNHNN, CDR2 SYGVQD, per germline (reference sequence). V dropped 3 bases and J dropped 2 bases, with 12 bases sitting between them. The CDR3 consists of 15 residues. CDR3 sequence: CASSDSAGYTDTQYF. CDR3 coding DNA: TGCGCCAGCAGTGACTCGGCAGGATACACAGATACGCAGTATTTT.

This chain uses TRBV7-3 with TRBJ2-2, with TRBD2 matching over 13 bases. The CDR3 extends over 17 amino acids. Germline values: CDR1 SGHTA, CDR2 FQGTGA. With 5 bases clipped from V and 7 bases from J, the junction kept 10 bases outside the gene matches. CDR3 loop: CASSIGLAGVLGGELFF. DNA for the CDR3: TGTGCCAGCAGCATCGGACTAGCGGGAGTATTAGGCGGGGAGCTGTTTTTT.

The chain is built from TRBV11-3 and TRBJ2-2, with 10 nucleotides matching TRBD2. Germline values: CDR1 SGHNT, CDR2 YENEEA. The CDR3 length is 16 residues. With 6 bases clipped from V and 6 bases from J, the junction kept 10 bases outside the gene matches. Here the CDR3 reads CASSYYSGRGPGELFF. The DNA of the CDR3 is TGTGCCAGCAGTTATTACAGCGGGAGGGGACCCGGGGAGCTGTTTTTT.

The genes are TRBV14 and TRBJ2-7; 10 bases match TRBD2. In germline, CDR1 is SGHDN, CDR2 FVKESK. CDR3 length: 14 amino acids. The V gene end was trimmed by 4 bases and the J gene end by 2 bases; junction bases not matched to a gene: 2. The CDR3: CASSLAGGPYEQYF. Written as DNA, the CDR3 is TGTGCCAGCAGCCTAGCGGGAGGCCCCTACGAGCAGTACTTC. The variable domain in full, with the rest retrieved from reference TRBV14 and TRBJ2-7, is EAGVTQFPSHSVIEKGQTVTLRCDPISGHDNLYWYRRVMGKEIKFLLHFVKESKQDESGMPNNRFLAERTGGTYSTLKVQPAELEDSGVYFCASSLAGGPYEQYFGPGTRLTVT.

V usage is TRBV6-5 and J usage is TRBJ2-1; D gene unclear. Trimming removed 0 bases from V and 14 bases from J, with 8 bases in between. Germline lookup yields CDR1 MNHEY and CDR2 SVGAGI. The CDR3 totals 11 residues. Written as DNA, the CDR3 is TGTGCCAGCAGTTACTCGGGGAAGGAGTTCTTC. It codes for CASSYSGKEFF.

The chain couples TRBV15 to TRBJ2-5; D gene ambiguous. Trimming left V 5 bases short and J 2 bases short, with 15 bases between. The CDR3 sequence is 15 residues long. Per germline, CDR1 LNHNV and CDR2 YYDKDF (reference sequence). For the CDR3, the DNA is TGTGCCACCAGCGTGTGGGATAATCATCAAGAGACCCAGTACTTC. Translation: CATSVWDNHQETQYF.

This clone was recorded a few times. The chain couples TRBV13 to TRBJ2-7; D may match TRBD1 or TRBD2 (5 bases each). The CDR3 consists of 15 residues. The V gene lost 0 bases and the J gene lost 1 base, with 10 bases spanning the gap. CDR1 is PRHDT and CDR2 is FYEKMQ in the germline V gene (reference sequence). CDR3 nucleotides: TGTGCCAGCAGCTTAGGGAATGAGGGGTCCTACGAGCAGTACTTC. This sequence encodes CASSLGNEGSYEQYF.

The rearrangement links TRBV28 to TRBJ2-7; D remains ambiguous. This CDR3 comprises 14 residues. Trimming pared 3 bases from V and 2 bases from J, leaving 11 bases between. Looked up from germline, CDR1 is MDHEN and CDR2 is SYDVKM. The CDR3 coding sequence is TGTGCCAGCAGTTTTTTGAACAGTCCCTACGAGCAGTACTTC. Translated, it gives CASSFLNSPYEQYF.

The chain is built from TRBV25-1 and TRBJ1-1; 8 bases fit TRBD1. The V gene's germline CDR1 is MGHDK and CDR2 SYGVNS. V trimming: 4 bases; J trimming: 5 bases; junction bases outside the gene matches: 6. The CDR3 runs 14 residues. The CDR3 DNA reads as TGTGCCAGCAGTGTCCAGGGGGCGCGGACTGAAGCTTTCTTT. Translating it yields CASSVQGARTEAFF.

The J gene is TRBJ1-1, the V gene TRBV11-3; D is unclear. The CDR3 extends over 15 amino acids. The ends were cut back, 5 bases at V and 0 bases at J, with 13 bases in the middle. Germline V gives CDR1 SGHNT, CDR2 YENEEA. The CDR3: CASSVVRPVNTEAFF. CDR3 DNA sequence: TGTGCCAGCAGCGTCGTGCGGCCTGTGAACACTGAAGCTTTCTTT.

The rearrangement links TRBV7-9 to TRBJ1-4; no definite D call. This CDR3 has 13 residues. The V gene lost 0 bases and the J gene lost 5 bases, with 4 bases spanning the gap. CDR1 and CDR2 from the germline V gene are SEHNR and FQNEAQ (reference sequence). The CDR3 DNA is TGTGCCAGCAGCTTAGCGGGGAATGAAAAACTGTTTTTT. This translates into CASSLAGNEKLFF.

The sample holds a few counts of this clone. V gene TRBV2 combines with J gene TRBJ1-2; 7 positions agree with TRBD1. The germline CDR1 and CDR2 sequences are SNHLY and FYNNEI. The trim removed 7 bases at V and 6 bases at J, leaving 11 bases unmatched. The CDR3 totals 14 residues. CDR3 DNA: TGTGCCAGCATTCCTAAGGGACAGCACAATGGCTACACCTTC. This encodes CASIPKGQHNGYTF.

This chain connects TRBV20-1 to TRBJ2-1; D gene uncertain. The CDR3 has 10 residues. V lost 3 bases to trimming and J lost 9 bases, with 6 bases between them. The V gene's germline CDR1 is DFQATT and CDR2 SNEGSKA (reference sequence). The CDR3 DNA reads as TGCAGTGCTAGTCGGGCTGAGCAGTTCTTC. Amino acids: CSASRAEQFF.